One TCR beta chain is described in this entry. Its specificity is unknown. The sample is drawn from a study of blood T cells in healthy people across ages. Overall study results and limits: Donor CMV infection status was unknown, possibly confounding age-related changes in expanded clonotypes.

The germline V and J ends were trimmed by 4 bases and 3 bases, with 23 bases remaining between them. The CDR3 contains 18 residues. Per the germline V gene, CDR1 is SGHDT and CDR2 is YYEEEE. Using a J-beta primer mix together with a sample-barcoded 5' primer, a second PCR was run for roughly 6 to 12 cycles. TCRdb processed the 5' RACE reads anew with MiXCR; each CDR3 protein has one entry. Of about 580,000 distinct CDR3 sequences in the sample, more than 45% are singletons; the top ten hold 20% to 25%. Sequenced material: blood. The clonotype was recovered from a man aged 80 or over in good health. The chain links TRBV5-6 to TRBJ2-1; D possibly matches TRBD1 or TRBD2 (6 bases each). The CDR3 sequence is CASSTRWGEKGHYNEQFF. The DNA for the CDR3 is TGTGCCAGCAGCACGCGTTGGGGGGAGAAGGGACACTACAATGAGCAGTTCTTC.